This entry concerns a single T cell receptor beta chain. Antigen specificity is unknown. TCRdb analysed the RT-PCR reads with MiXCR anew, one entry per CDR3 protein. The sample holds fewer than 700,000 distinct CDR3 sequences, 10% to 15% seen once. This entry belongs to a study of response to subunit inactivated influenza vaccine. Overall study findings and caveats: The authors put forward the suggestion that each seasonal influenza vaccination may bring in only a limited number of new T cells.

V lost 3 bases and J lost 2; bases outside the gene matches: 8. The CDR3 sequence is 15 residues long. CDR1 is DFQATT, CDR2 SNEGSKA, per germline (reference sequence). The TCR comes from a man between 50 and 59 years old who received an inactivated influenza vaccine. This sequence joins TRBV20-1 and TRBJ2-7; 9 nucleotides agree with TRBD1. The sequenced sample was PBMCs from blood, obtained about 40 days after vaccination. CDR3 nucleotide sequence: TGCAGTGCTAGCGATTCGAGGACAGGGGCCTACGAGCAGTACTTC. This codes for CSASDSRTGAYEQYF.